The clone carrying this T cell receptor beta chain has at least ten counts. Its antigen is currently unknown. The time point: pre-sensitization, week 0. Noted treatment: therapeutic diphenylcyclopropenone sensitization with weekly scalp DPC. Total RNA was isolated from whole blood that had not been fractionated. This record comes from a study of human T cells and chemical hapten exposure. Whole-study results and caveats: The study found that DPC sensitization did not change TCRs above 1 in 1000 frequency.

The CDR3 extends over 12 amino acids. Germline loops: CDR1 SQVTM, CDR2 ANQGSEA. Trimming at V came to 7 bases and at J to 2 bases, leaving 3 bases not matched to a gene. One entry per CDR3 protein, called by TCRdb with MiXCR from the RACE reads. The sample lists 300,000 to 450,000 distinct CDR3 sequences, 5.1% occurring once. The chain links TRBV29-1 to TRBJ2-5; 8 bases are a match to TRBD2. This receptor was identified in a woman between 50 and 59 years old with alopecia areata. Some clones in this sample may be carry-over from other donors' samples. Sequencing was performed on whole blood, taken in connection with sensitization to the hapten diphenylcyclopropenone (DPC). The CDR3 spells CSAEREQETQYF. In DNA form, the CDR3 reads TGCAGCGCCGAGCGGGAGCAAGAGACCCAGTACTTC.